These 30 T cell receptor beta chains were all obtained from the same sample, sequenced in a study of siplizumab effects on memory and regulatory T cells. The protocol was immunoSEQ multiplex PCR, while the TCRdb copy is restricted to in-frame clones and leaves out a portion. Counted here are about 72,000 clones, about 90% occurring once; the ten biggest clones make up approximately 31%. The sample consisted of CD8+ T cells sorted from blood. The receptors come from a human donor in good health.

A remark on this clone: Other nucleotide sequences from this sample produce the same CDR3. This chain uses TRBV27 with TRBJ2-7; 11 nucleotides line up with TRBD1. Germline V gene lookup returns CDR1 MNHEY and CDR2 SMNVEV (reference sequence). This CDR3 contains 14 residues. V trimming: 6 bases; J trimming: 2 bases; junction bases outside the gene matches: 3. DNA for the CDR3: TGTGCCAGCAGACGGACAGGGGGCACCTACGAGCAGTACTTC. This gives the protein CASRRTGGTYEQYF.

Only a few counts were recorded for this clone. The CDR3 DNA sequence: TGTGCCAGCCTCGGACAGGGGCAGGGTGAAGCTTTCTTT. Its protein is CASLGQGQGEAFF. The chain employs TRBV2 and TRBJ1-1, with 9 bases that match TRBD1. Germline CDR1 reads SNHLY; CDR2 reads FYNNEI. CDR3 length: 13 residues. The V and J ends lost 8 bases and 7 bases, in that order; junction bases with no gene match: 8.

The chain has TRBV10-2 and TRBJ2-3; 8 bases map to TRBD2. Germline CDR1 is WSHSY and CDR2 is SAAADI. The V segment lost 1 base and the J segment 2 bases; nucleotides outside the gene matches: 5. This CDR3 has 16 amino acids. CDR3 protein: CASSELAGGNTDTQYF. CDR3 in DNA: TGCGCCAGCAGTGAGTTGGCGGGGGGTAACACAGATACGCAGTATTTT.

V usage is TRBV30 and J usage is TRBJ1-2; unclear D gene. The CDR3 is made up of 12 amino acids. Trimming took off 2 bases at V and 7 bases at J, with 11 bases between the two ends. CDR1 is GTSNPN and CDR2 is SVGIG in the germline V gene (reference sequence). CDR3 in DNA: TGTGCCTGGAGTTTCGCGACATTTGGCTACACCTTC. Amino acid sequence: CAWSFATFGYTF.

This rearrangement joins TRBV19 to TRBJ1-2; tentative D call: TRBD1 (5 bases). The CDR3 loop spans 14 amino acids. Looked up from germline, CDR1 is LNHDA and CDR2 is SQIVND (reference sequence). V lost 3 bases and J 6 bases, leaving 14 bases between the germline ends. CDR3 DNA: TGTGCCAGTAGTATGGGACCGTGGCGGGATGGCTACACCTTC. The encoded protein is CASSMGPWRDGYTF.

In its sample, this clone was seen a few times. The chain carries TRBV30 and TRBJ1-6; possible D gene TRBD1, 5 bases. The ends were cut back, 5 bases at V and 7 bases at J, with 18 bases in the middle. This CDR3 region has 15 residues. The V gene's germline CDR1 is GTSNPN and CDR2 SVGIG (reference sequence). The CDR3 region has the DNA TGTGCCTGGGATCGAGTAGGGACCGGCAATTCACCCCTCCACTTT. It codes for CAWDRVGTGNSPLHF.

The V and J genes are TRBV27 and TRBJ2-7; no clear D gene. The germline V and J ends were trimmed by 4 bases and 4 bases, with 5 bases remaining between them. Per the germline V gene, CDR1 is MNHEY and CDR2 is SMNVEV (reference sequence). This CDR3 is 11 amino acids long. CDR3 in amino acids: CASSSQYEQYF. For the CDR3, the DNA is TGTGCCAGCAGTTCCCAATACGAGCAGTACTTC.

The rearrangement joins TRBV23-1 to TRBJ2-2, with 9 bases matching TRBD2. TRBV23-1 has ORF status, its function being uncertain. V lost 2 bases and J lost 3; bases outside the gene matches: 7. This CDR3 is 17 amino acids long. CDR3 residues: CASSQEVTSGYTGELFF. Here the CDR3 DNA reads TGCGCCAGCAGTCAAGAGGTGACTAGCGGTTACACCGGGGAGCTGTTTTTT.

The chain uses TRBV30 and TRBJ2-1; 8 bases line up with TRBD2. The CDR3 is made up of 14 amino acids. Germline V gives CDR1 GTSNPN, CDR2 SVGIG (reference sequence). The V and J ends lost 2 bases and 2 bases, in that order; junction bases with no gene match: 2. The CDR3 protein is CAWSKLAAYNEQFF. As DNA, the CDR3 is TGTGCCTGGAGTAAACTAGCGGCCTACAATGAGCAGTTCTTC. Full variable domain (remainder filled in from reference TRBV30 and TRBJ2-1): SQTIHQWPATLVQPVGSPLSLECTVEGTSNPNLYWYRQAAGRGLQLLFYSVGIGQISSEVPQNLSASRPQDRQFILSSKKLLLSDSGFYLCAWSKLAAYNEQFFGPGTRLTVL.

This clone was observed once. The chain links TRBV30 to TRBJ2-3, with a possible D match to TRBD2 (6 bases). Trimming shortened V by 0 bases and J by 5 bases, and 15 bases separated the two germline ends. The germline gives CDR1 GTSNPN, CDR2 SVGIG (reference sequence). The CDR3 is made up of 15 amino acids. The CDR3 loop reads CAWSVVGREIDTQYF. Here the CDR3 DNA reads TGTGCCTGGAGTGTAGTAGGTCGGGAGATAGATACGCAGTATTTT.

The V gene is TRBV9, the J gene TRBJ1-3; no firm D call. V lost 0 bases to trimming and J lost 4 bases, with 11 bases between them. CDR3 length: 15 residues. Germline assignment: CDR1 SGDLS and CDR2 YYNGEE. For the CDR3, the DNA is TGTGCCAGCAGCGTAGAAGGGCTTCCCGGAAACACCATATATTTT. Translating gives CASSVEGLPGNTIYF.

The chain joins TRBV27 to TRBJ2-3; 8 positions match TRBD2. The germline CDR1 and CDR2 sequences are MNHEY and SMNVEV (reference sequence). V gave up 0 bases and J gave up 1 base; unmatched junction bases: 3. The CDR3 sequence is 16 residues long. The CDR3 spells CASSLSEAGGTDTQYF. DNA of the CDR3: TGTGCCAGCAGTTTATCGGAAGCGGGGGGCACAGATACGCAGTATTTT.

This chain connects TRBV30 to TRBJ2-4, with 7 nucleotides matching TRBD1. Per the germline V gene, CDR1 is GTSNPN and CDR2 is SVGIG (reference sequence). Trimming cost V 7 bases and J 5 bases; bases outside gene matches: 5. There are 12 residues in the CDR3. The CDR3 region is CAYTGEENIQYF. As DNA, the CDR3 is TGTGCCTATACAGGGGAAGAAAACATTCAGTACTTC. The whole variable domain, filled in from reference TRBV30 and TRBJ2-4, reads SQTIHQWPATLVQPVGSPLSLECTVEGTSNPNLYWYRQAAGRGLQLLFYSVGIGQISSEVPQNLSASRPQDRQFILSSKKLLLSDSGFYLCAYTGEENIQYFGAGTRLSVL.

This clone appeared once. The genes are TRBV10-1 and TRBJ1-1; D ambiguous. The CDR3 consists of 13 residues. CDR1 and CDR2 (germline): WNHNN, SYGVQD (reference sequence). Trimming left V 4 bases short and J 4 bases short, with 10 bases between. CDR3 nucleotide sequence: TGCGCCAGCAGTGTTGGCGTCGGCACTGAAGCTTTCTTT. The encoded protein is CASSVGVGTEAFF.

V usage is TRBV18 and J usage is TRBJ1-2; perhaps TRBD1 as D (5 bases). The CDR3 runs 16 residues. The germline V and J ends were trimmed by 0 bases and 4 bases, with 15 bases remaining between them. Looked up from germline, CDR1 is KGHSH and CDR2 is LQKENI. The CDR3 here is CASSPPVQGVGYGYTF. CDR3 in DNA: TGTGCCAGCTCACCACCGGTACAAGGGGTCGGCTATGGCTACACCTTC.

The chain recombines TRBV7-9 with TRBJ1-2; TRBD1 might be the D (6 bases). The V end lost 2 bases, the J end lost 4 bases, and 14 bases lay between the germline ends. The CDR3 runs to 15 residues. Germline V CDR1 and CDR2: SEHNR, FQNEAQ (reference sequence). The CDR3 region is CASSLSTGTLYGYTF. CDR3 nucleotide sequence: TGTGCCAGCAGCTTATCTACAGGGACACTCTATGGCTACACCTTC.

Written as DNA, the CDR3 is TGTGCCACCAGCAGAGAACGGCAGTTTAATCAGCCCCAGCATTTT. Its translation is CATSRERQFNQPQHF. The gene calls are TRBV15 and TRBJ1-5; no clear D. V lost 0 bases and J lost 4, with 10 bases in between. CDR3 size: 15 residues. Germline V gene sequence: CDR1 LNHNV, CDR2 YYDKDF (reference sequence).

The V and J genes are TRBV4-1 and TRBJ1-4, with 8 bases matching TRBD1. Germline V gives CDR1 MGHRA, CDR2 YSYEKL. Trimming took 4 bases from V and 5 from J; bases not matched to a gene: 3. The CDR3 runs to 14 residues. CDR3 sequence reads: CASSLGQANEKLFF. The CDR3 DNA reads TGCGCCAGCAGCCTGGGACAGGCCAATGAAAAACTGTTTTTT.

The chain joins TRBV7-8 to TRBJ2-4; the D gene is possibly TRBD2 (6 bases). With 2 bases removed from V and 1 base from J, the gap between germline ends came to 27 bases. The CDR3 consists of 21 residues. Germline V lookup: CDR1 SGHVS, CDR2 FQNEAQ. Written as DNA, the CDR3 is TGTGCCAGCAGCTTATACCCTGGCCCCGACGCCATGAGCGGGGCCAAAAACATTCAGTACTTC. It is translated as CASSLYPGPDAMSGAKNIQYF. The whole variable domain, remainder taken from reference TRBV7-8 and TRBJ2-4, is GAGVSQSPRYKVAKRGQDVALRCDPISGHVSLFWYQQALGQGPEFLTYFQNEAQLDKSGLPSDRFFAERPEGSVSTLKIQRTQQEDSAVYLCASSLYPGPDAMSGAKNIQYFGAGTRLSVL.

The gene calls are TRBV19 and TRBJ1-4; D is ambiguous. The germline V and J ends were trimmed by 4 bases and 3 bases, with 9 bases remaining between them. Germline V CDR1 and CDR2: LNHDA, SQIVND (reference sequence). The CDR3 length is 14 residues. In DNA, the CDR3 is TGTGCCAGTAGTAGAAGGGCAGCTAATGAAAAACTGTTTTTT. Translation: CASSRRAANEKLFF.

The chain has TRBV7-9 and TRBJ2-2, with TRBD1 identical over 9 bases. After removal of 5 bases from V and 4 bases from J, the junction contained 14 bases not matched to a gene. The germline V gene has CDR1 SEHNR and CDR2 FQNEAQ (reference sequence). This CDR3 spans 18 amino acids. CDR3 nucleotides: TGTGCCAGCAGCGCCCAGGGTTGGACAGGGGACCCCACCGGGGAGCTGTTTTTT. Translated: CASSAQGWTGDPTGELFF.

This clone was detected once. V gene TRBV19 combines with J gene TRBJ2-3; tentatively, D is TRBD1 (6 bases). Looked up from germline, CDR1 is LNHDA and CDR2 is SQIVND (reference sequence). This CDR3 has 12 amino acids. With 5 bases removed from V and 6 bases from J, the gap between germline ends came to 9 bases. CDR3 sequence: CASSFRGDTQYF. CDR3 nucleotide sequence: TGTGCCAGTAGTTTTAGGGGGGATACGCAGTATTTT.

The V call is TRBV2, the J call TRBJ1-2, with 9 bases identical to TRBD1. The CDR3 extends over 16 amino acids. Germline V gives CDR1 SNHLY, CDR2 FYNNEI. Germline trimming cut 2 bases from V and 4 bases from J; bases unmatched to any gene: 8. As DNA, the CDR3 is TGTGCCAGCAGTGAAATGGATTGGGGACAGGGCTATGGCTACACCTTC. It encodes CASSEMDWGQGYGYTF.

The rearrangement links TRBV6-1 to TRBJ1-5, with D unclear. Germline CDR1 reads MNHNS; CDR2 reads SASEGT. V lost 4 bases and J 0 bases, leaving 10 bases between the germline ends. The CDR3 is 15 amino acids. The CDR3 sequence: CASSADGYSNQPQHF. DNA of the CDR3: TGTGCCAGCAGTGCTGACGGTTATAGCAATCAGCCCCAGCATTTT.

The rearrangement uses TRBV27 and TRBJ2-3; D ambiguous. CDR1 is MNHEY, CDR2 SMNVEV, per germline (reference sequence). This CDR3 region has 13 residues. The germline V and J ends were trimmed by 5 bases and 2 bases, with 8 bases remaining between them. The CDR3 DNA follows: TGTGCCAGCAGTCGTGAGATCACAGATACGCAGTATTTT. Its translation: CASSREITDTQYF.

The genes are TRBV19 and TRBJ2-1, with 8 nucleotides matching TRBD1. V lost 3 bases, J lost 4 bases, and 2 bases stayed unmatched. There are 14 residues in the CDR3. Per germline, CDR1 LNHDA and CDR2 SQIVND (reference sequence). CDR3 sequence: CASSIGQGYNEQFF. The CDR3 nucleotides are TGTGCCAGTAGTATCGGACAGGGATACAATGAGCAGTTCTTC.

V gene TRBV7-8 combines with J gene TRBJ1-4; D not certain. The CDR3 length is 16 residues. Trimming stripped 0 bases from V and 4 bases from J, with 12 bases between. Germline V CDR1 and CDR2: SGHVS, FQNEAQ. The CDR3 DNA is TGTGCCAGCAGCTTAGCAGCGGCAGATTTTAATGAAAAACTGTTTTTT. The encoded protein is CASSLAAADFNEKLFF.

V is TRBV10-3 and J is TRBJ1-2; 8 bases line up with TRBD1. The CDR3 totals 15 residues. With 3 bases clipped from V and 3 bases from J, the junction kept 6 bases outside the gene matches. Germline V CDR1 and CDR2: ENHRY, SYGVKD. The CDR3 sequence is CAISDEQGVDYGYTF. The CDR3 DNA reads TGTGCCATCAGTGATGAACAGGGGGTAGACTATGGCTACACCTTC.

The J gene is TRBJ2-3, the V gene TRBV9; tentatively, D is TRBD2 (6 bases). Between the trimmed V and J ends, which lost 0 bases and 0 bases, there was a span of 8 bases. The CDR3 covers 15 residues. The germline gives CDR1 SGDLS, CDR2 YYNGEE. The CDR3 DNA reads TGTGCCAGCAGCGTAGATAGCGGAAGCACAGATACGCAGTATTTT. Protein: CASSVDSGSTDTQYF.

The chain recombines TRBV29-1 with TRBJ1-1, with D possibly matching TRBD1 (5 bases). Trimming pared 3 bases from V and 1 base from J, leaving 15 bases between. The CDR3 sequence is 15 residues long. Germline V CDR1 and CDR2: SQVTM, ANQGSEA. The CDR3 loop reads CSVDLARGGNTEAFF. The DNA of the CDR3 is TGCAGCGTTGATCTGGCCCGCGGGGGGAACACTGAAGCTTTCTTT. Together with reference TRBV29-1 and TRBJ1-1, the CDR3 gives the full variable domain: SAVISQKPSRDICQRGTSLTIQCQVDSQVTMMFWYRQQPGQSLTLIATANQGSEATYESGFVIDKFPISRPNLTFSTLTVSNMSPEDSSIYLCSVDLARGGNTEAFFGQGTRLTVV.